This TCR beta chain was obtained from a study of T cell responses to AZD1222 COVID-19 vaccine. Findings of the study overall: Two AZD1222 doses significantly raised spike-specific TCR breadth and depth over controls.

TCRdb's table, derived via immunoSEQ multiplex PCR, lists solely in-frame clones and lacks some. The table records about 100,000 clones, more than 70% of them present only once. The count of this clone is one. Antigen: not known. Germline values: CDR1 LNHNV, CDR2 YYDKDF (reference sequence). This CDR3 is built from 16 residues. V trimming: 1 base; J trimming: 3 bases; junction bases outside the gene matches: 7. The V call is TRBV15, the J call TRBJ2-3; 7 positions match TRBD2. This TCR derives from an adult in good health. The sequencing here drew on peripheral blood, taken on day 0 of AZD1222 vaccination. As DNA, the CDR3 is TGTGCCACCAGCAGAGGGGGAGCGGGATATACAGATACGCAGTATTTT. Translation gives CATSRGGAGYTDTQYF.